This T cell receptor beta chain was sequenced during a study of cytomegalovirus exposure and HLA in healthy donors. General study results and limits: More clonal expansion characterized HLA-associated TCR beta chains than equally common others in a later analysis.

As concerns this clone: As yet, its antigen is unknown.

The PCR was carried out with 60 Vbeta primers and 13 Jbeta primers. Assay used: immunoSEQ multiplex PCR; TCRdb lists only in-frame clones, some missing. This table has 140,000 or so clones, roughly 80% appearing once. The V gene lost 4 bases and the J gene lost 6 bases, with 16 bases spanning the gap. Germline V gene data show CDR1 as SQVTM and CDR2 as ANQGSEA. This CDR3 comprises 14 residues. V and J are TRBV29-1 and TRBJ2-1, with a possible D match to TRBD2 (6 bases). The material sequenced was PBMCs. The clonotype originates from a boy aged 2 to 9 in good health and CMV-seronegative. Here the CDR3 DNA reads TGCAGCGTTGCCCAAGGACTACGGGGCAATGAGCAGTTCTTC. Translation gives CSVAQGLRGNEQFF.